Below are 3 T cell receptor beta chains sequenced from a single sample in a study of Ad26.COV2.S vaccination and SARS-CoV-2 variants (dated by TCRdb to the early 2020s). The method behind the library was the immunoSEQ multiplex PCR assay. This is the immuneACCESS table as TCRdb keeps it, with only in-frame sequences that have V and J called. A part of the clones is gone; compared with another copy, unresolved V genes explain less than half, and the rest is unexplained. This sample lists about 350,000 clones; 70% to 90% were detected once. Jointly, the top ten make up approximately 3.5% of the sample. The treatment or condition label here, explained by the study, means: 15 to 20 received Ad26.COV2.S at low or high dose, single or two shots; 5 received placebo; per-sample allocation not given. For vaccine and placebo recipients, repertoires were sequenced using samples collected on day 63 after the first injection.

The sample here was peripheral blood, taken in a trial of Ad26.COV2.S vaccine versus placebo. Source of these receptors: a person aged 18-65 years who received the Ad26.COV2.S COVID-19 vaccine or a placebo.

This chain uses TRBV3-1 (or the pseudogene TRBV3-2) with TRBJ2-2, with TRBD2 matching 8 bases. The CDR3 loop spans 16 amino acids. Losses at the gene ends were 1 base for V and 4 bases for J; bases not matched to a gene: 5. Looked up from germline, CDR1 is LGHDT and CDR2 is YNNKEL (reference sequence). The CDR3 DNA reads as TGTGCCAGCAGCCAAGTAATTCGGGGGGGCACCGGGGAGCTGTTTTTT. Amino acid sequence: CASSQVIRGGTGELFF.

The rearrangement joins TRBV18 to TRBJ1-4; D is uncertain. With 3 bases removed from V and 4 bases from J, the gap between germline ends came to 3 bases. Germline values: CDR1 KGHSH, CDR2 LQKENI. The CDR3 sequence is 12 residues long. DNA of the CDR3: TGTGCCAGCTCACCGAATAATGAAAAACTGTTTTTT. This sequence encodes CASSPNNEKLFF.

The rearrangement links TRBV30 to TRBJ1-1; D unresolved. CDR1 is GTSNPN and CDR2 is SVGIG in the germline V gene (reference sequence). Trimming stripped 4 bases from V and 3 bases from J, with 6 bases between. The CDR3 totals 11 residues. CDR3 bases: TGTGCCTGGAAAAAAGACACTGAAGCTTTCTTT. Protein sequence: CAWKKDTEAFF.